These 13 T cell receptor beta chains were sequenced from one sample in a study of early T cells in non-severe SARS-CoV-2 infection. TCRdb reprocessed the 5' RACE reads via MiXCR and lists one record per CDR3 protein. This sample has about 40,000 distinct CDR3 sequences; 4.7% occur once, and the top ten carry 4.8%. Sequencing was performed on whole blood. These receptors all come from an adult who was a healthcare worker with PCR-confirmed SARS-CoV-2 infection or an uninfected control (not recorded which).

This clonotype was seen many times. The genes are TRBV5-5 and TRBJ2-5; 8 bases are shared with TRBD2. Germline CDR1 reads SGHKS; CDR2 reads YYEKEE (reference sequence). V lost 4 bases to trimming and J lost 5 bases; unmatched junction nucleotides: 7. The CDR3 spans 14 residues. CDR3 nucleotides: TGTGCCAGCAGCCGGAGGGCTAGCGGGGAGACCCAGTACTTC. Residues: CASSRRASGETQYF.

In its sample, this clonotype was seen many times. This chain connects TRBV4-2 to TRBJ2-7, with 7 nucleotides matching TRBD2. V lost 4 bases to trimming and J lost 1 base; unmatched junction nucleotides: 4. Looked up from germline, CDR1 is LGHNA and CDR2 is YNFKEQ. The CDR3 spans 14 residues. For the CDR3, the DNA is TGTGCCAGCAGCCGACCGGGACTATCCTACGAGCAGTACTTC. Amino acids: CASSRPGLSYEQYF.

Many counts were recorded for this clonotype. The CDR3 is CASSQVGPGTGVEQYF. The DNA for the CDR3 is TGTGCCAGCAGCCAAGTCGGTCCCGGGACAGGGGTAGAGCAGTACTTC. The rearrangement joins TRBV3-1 to TRBJ2-7, with 10 bases identical to TRBD1. Germline values: CDR1 LGHDT, CDR2 YNNKEL (reference sequence). This CDR3 has 16 residues. V shed 1 base, J shed 7 bases, and the junction held 10 bases outside the gene matches.

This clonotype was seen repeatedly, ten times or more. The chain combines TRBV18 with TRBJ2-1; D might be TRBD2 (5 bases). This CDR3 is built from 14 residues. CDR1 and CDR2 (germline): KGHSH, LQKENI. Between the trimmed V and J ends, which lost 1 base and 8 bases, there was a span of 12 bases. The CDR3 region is CASSPLTQRDEQFF. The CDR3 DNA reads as TGTGCCAGCTCACCACTCACTCAGAGGGATGAGCAGTTCTTC.

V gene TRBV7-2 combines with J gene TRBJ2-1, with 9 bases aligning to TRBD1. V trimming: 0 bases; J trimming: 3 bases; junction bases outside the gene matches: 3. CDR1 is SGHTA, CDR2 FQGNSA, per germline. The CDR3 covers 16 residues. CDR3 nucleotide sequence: TGTGCCAGCAGCTTAGCCGGGACAGGGAGCTACAATGAGCAGTTCTTC. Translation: CASSLAGTGSYNEQFF.

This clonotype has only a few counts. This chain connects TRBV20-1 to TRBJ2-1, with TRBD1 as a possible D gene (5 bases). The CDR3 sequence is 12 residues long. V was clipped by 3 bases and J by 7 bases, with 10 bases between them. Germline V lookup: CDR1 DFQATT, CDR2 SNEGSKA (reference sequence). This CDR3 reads CSASLQGNEQFF. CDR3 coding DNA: TGCAGTGCTAGCCTGCAGGGTAATGAGCAGTTCTTC.

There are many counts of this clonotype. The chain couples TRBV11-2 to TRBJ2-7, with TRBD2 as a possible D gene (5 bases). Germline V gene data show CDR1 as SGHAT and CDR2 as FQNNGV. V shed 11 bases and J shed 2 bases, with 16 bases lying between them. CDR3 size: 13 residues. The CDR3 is CASTRGRPYEQYF. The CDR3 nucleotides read TGTGCCTCCACCCGGGGTCGGCCCTACGAGCAGTACTTC.

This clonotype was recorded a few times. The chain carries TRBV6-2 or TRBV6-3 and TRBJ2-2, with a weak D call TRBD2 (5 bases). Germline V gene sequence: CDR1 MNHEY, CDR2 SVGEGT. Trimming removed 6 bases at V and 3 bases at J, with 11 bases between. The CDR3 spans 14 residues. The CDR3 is CASSRSGDTGELFF. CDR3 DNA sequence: TGTGCCAGCAGCCGAAGCGGAGACACCGGGGAGCTGTTTTTT.

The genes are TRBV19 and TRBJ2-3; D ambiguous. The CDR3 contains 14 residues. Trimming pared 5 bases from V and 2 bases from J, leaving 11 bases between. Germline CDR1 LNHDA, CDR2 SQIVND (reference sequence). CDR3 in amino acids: CASSRAGPTDTQYF. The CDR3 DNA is TGTGCCAGTAGTCGCGCTGGTCCCACAGATACGCAGTATTTT. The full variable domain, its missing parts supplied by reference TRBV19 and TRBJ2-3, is DGGITQSPKYLFRKEGQNVTLSCEQNLNHDAMYWYRQDPGQGLRLIYYSQIVNDFQKGDIAEGYSVSREKKESFPLTVTSAQKNPTAFYLCASSRAGPTDTQYFGPGTRLTVL.

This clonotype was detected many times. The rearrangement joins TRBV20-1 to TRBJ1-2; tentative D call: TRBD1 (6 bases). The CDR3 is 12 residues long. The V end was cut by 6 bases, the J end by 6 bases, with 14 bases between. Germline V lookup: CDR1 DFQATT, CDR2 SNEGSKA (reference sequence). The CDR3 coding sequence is TGCAGTGCAGCCTGGGCAGGGGATGGCTACACCTTC. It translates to CSAAWAGDGYTF.

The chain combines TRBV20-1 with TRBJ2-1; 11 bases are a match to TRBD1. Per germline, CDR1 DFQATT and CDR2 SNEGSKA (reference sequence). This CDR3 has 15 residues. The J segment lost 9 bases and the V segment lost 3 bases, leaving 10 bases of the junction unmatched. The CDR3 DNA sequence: TGCAGTGCTAGGGGCCCGGGACAGGGGGTGTGTGAGCAGTTCTTC. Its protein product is CSARGPGQGVCEQFF.

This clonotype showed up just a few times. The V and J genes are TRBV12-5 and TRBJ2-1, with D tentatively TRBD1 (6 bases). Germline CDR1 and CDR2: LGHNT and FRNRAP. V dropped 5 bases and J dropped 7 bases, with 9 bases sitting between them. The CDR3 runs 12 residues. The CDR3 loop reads CASGAGVNEQFF. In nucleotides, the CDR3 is TGTGCTAGTGGTGCAGGGGTGAATGAGCAGTTCTTC.

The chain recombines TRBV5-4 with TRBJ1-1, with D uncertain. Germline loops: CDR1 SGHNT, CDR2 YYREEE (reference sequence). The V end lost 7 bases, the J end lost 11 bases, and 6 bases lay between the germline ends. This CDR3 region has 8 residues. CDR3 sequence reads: CASFGAFF. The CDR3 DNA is TGTGCCAGCTTCGGTGCTTTCTTT.